The source of this T cell receptor (beta chain) is a study of T cell repertoires in cytomegalovirus infection. Study in general: Peptides in the study included HLA-C-restricted and HLA-B-restricted CMV epitopes.

The germline CDR1 and CDR2 sequences are MNHNS and SASEGT. The CDR3 has 16 residues. V was pared by 4 bases and J by 5 bases, with 17 bases between. This clonotype has just a few counts. Its antigen is as yet unknown. Using its own MiXCR run on the reads, TCRdb lists one record per CDR3 protein. The sample contains 450,000 to 600,000 distinct CDR3 sequences, 40% to 50% of which appear only once. Overall study results and limits: HLA-C-restricted CMV clonotypes gave the most frequent clonotype in two of eight donors.

The chain has TRBV6-1 and TRBJ1-4; possible D gene TRBD1, 6 bases. Sequences were derived from cultured PBMCs, sampled from culture after CMV antigen stimulation. The sequence came from a human donor in good health (CMV status not recorded). Some clones in this sample may be carry-over from other donors' samples. The CDR3 bases are TGTGCCAGCAGTGTACGGGAGGACAGCCTCAATGAAAAACTGTTTTTT. It is translated as CASSVREDSLNEKLFF.